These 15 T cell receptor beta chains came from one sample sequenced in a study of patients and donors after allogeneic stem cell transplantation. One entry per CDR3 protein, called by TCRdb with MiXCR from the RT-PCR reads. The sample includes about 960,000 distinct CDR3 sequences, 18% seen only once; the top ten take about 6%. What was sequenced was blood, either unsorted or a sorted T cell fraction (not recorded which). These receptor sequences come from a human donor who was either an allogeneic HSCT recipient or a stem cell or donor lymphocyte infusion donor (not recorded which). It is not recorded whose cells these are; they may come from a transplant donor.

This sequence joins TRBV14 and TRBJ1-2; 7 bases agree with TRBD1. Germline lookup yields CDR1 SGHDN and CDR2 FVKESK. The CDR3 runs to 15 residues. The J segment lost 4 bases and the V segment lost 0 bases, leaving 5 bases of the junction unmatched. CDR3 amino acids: CASSQEGQYLYGYTF. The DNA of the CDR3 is TGTGCCAGCAGCCAAGAGGGACAGTACCTCTATGGCTACACCTTC.

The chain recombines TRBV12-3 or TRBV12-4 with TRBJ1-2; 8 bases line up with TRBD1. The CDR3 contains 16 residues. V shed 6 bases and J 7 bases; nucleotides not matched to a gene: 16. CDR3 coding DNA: TGTGCCAGCAGCCCCGGTGGAGACAGGGGTTTTAGTGGCTACACCTTC. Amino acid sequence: CASSPGGDRGFSGYTF.

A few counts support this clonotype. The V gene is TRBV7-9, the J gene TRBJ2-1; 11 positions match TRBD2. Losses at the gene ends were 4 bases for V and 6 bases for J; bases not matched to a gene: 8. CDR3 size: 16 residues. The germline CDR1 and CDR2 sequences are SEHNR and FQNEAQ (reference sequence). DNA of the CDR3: TGTGCCAGCAGCTCCCATAGCGGGAGGGCCCTCAATGAGCAGTTCTTC. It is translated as CASSSHSGRALNEQFF.

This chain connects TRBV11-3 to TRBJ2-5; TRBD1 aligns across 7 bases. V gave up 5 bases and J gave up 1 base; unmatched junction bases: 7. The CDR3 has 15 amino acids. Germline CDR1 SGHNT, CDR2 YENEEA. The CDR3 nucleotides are TGTGCCAGCAGCCCTCGGGACAGAATCCAAGAGACCCAGTACTTC. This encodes CASSPRDRIQETQYF.

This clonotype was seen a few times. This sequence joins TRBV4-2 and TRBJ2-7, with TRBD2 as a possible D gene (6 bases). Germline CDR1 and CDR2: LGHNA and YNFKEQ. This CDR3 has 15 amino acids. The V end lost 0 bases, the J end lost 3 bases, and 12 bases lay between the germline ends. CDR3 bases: TGTGCCAGCAGCCAAGAAGTGCAGGGAGGCTACGAGCAGTACTTC. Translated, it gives CASSQEVQGGYEQYF.

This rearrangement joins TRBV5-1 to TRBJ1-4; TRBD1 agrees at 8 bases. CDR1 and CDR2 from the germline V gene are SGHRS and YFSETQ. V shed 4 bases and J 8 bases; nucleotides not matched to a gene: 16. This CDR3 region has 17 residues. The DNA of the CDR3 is TGCGCCAGCAGCCCCGGGTCAGGGGGCCGTGGAAGAGAAAAACTGTTTTTT. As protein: CASSPGSGGRGREKLFF.

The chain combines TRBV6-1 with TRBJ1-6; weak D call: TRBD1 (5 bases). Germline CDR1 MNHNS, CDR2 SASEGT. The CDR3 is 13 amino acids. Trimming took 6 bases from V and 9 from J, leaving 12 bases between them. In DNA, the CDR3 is TGTGCCAGCAGCGAGACGGGGGGTTCACCCCTCCACTTT. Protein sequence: CASSETGGSPLHF.

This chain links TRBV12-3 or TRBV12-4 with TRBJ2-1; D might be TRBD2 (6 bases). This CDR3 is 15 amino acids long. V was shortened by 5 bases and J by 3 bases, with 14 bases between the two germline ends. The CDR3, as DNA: TGTGCCAGCAGTGGGGGGTCAGGGATCTACAATGAGCAGTTCTTC. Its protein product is CASSGGSGIYNEQFF.

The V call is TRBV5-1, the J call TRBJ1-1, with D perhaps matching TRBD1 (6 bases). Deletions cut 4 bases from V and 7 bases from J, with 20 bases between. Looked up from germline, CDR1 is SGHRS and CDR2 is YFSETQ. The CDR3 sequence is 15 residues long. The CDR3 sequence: CASSLKLGGADEAFF. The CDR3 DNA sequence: TGCGCCAGCAGCCTAAAATTGGGGGGCGCGGATGAAGCTTTCTTT.

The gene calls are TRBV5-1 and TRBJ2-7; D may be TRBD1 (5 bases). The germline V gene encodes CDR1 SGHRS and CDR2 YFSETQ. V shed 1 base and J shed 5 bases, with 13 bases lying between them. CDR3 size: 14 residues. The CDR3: CASSLWGRANEQYF. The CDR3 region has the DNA TGCGCCAGCAGCTTGTGGGGCAGGGCCAACGAGCAGTACTTC. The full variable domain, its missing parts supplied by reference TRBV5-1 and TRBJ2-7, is KAGVTQTPRYLIKTRGQQVTLSCSPISGHRSVSWYQQTPGQGLQFLFEYFSETQRNKGNFPGRFSGRQFSNSRSEMNVSTLELGDSALYLCASSLWGRANEQYFGPGTRLTVT.

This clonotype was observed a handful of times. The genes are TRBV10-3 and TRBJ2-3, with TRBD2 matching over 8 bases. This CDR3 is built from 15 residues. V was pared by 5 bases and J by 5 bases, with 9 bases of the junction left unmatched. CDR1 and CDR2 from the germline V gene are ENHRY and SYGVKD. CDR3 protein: CAISKAGASGDTQYF. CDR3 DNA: TGTGCCATCAGTAAAGCGGGGGCCTCCGGAGATACGCAGTATTTT.

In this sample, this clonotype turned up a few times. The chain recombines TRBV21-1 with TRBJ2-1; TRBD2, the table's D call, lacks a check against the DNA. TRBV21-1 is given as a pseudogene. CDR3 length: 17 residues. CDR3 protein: CASSKVGTSAFYNEQFF. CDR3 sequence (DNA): TGTGCCAGCAGCAAAGTAGGAACTAGCGCATTCTACAATGAGCAGTTCTTC.

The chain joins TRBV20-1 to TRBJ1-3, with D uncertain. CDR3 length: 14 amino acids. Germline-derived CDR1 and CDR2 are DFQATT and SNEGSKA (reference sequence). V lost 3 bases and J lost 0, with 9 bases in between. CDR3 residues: CSASPGSSGNTIYF. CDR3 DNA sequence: TGCAGTGCTAGTCCGGGTAGCTCTGGAAACACCATATATTTT.

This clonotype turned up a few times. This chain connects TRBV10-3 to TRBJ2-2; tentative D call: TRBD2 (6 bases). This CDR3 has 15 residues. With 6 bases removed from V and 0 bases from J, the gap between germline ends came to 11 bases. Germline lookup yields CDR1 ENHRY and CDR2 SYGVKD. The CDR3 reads CAIRLAETNTGELFF. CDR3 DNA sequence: TGTGCCATCAGATTAGCGGAGACGAACACCGGGGAGCTGTTTTTT.

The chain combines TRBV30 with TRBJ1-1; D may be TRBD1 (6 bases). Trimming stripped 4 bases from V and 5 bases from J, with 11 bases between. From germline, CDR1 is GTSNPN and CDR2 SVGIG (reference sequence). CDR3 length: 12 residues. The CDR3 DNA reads TGTGCCTGGAAGGGGGGAAGGACTGAAGCTTTCTTT. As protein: CAWKGGRTEAFF.